This section outlines one T cell receptor (beta chain) sequence together with its context. Its antigen is unidentified. V gave up 3 bases and J gave up 7 bases; unmatched junction bases: 10. The CDR3 length is 15 residues. Germline CDR1 reads MGHRA; CDR2 reads YSYEKL. Amplified regions were TCR beta CDR3 sequences from RNA transcripts. Researchers ran a first-round RT-PCR on the TCR CDR3 using the HTBI primer set. One entry per CDR3 protein results from TCRdb running MiXCR on the multiplex PCR reads. The sample yields about 640,000 distinct CDR3 sequences, under 25% seen once. These data come from a study of T cells in Graves' hyperthyroidism and ophthalmopathy. Active moderate-to-severe ophthalmopathy, Clinical Activity Score at least 3, NOSPECS at least 4, under 3 months' duration. Study-level findings and limits: Ophthalmopathy, which appeared later, was predicted by the model a median about 6 months before onset. Most clonotypes expanded in thyroid above 0.001 were likewise present in blood.

The gene calls are TRBV4-1 and TRBJ1-2; 8 bases align to TRBD1. The TCR comes from a young man with Graves' ophthalmopathy. The specimen was blood. CDR3 residues: CASSHPGQGRSGYTF. Written as DNA, the CDR3 is TGCGCCAGCAGCCATCCCGGACAGGGACGAAGTGGCTACACCTTC.